Shown below are 16 T cell receptor beta chains from a single sample sequenced in a study of blood T cell repertoires in COVID-19 (dated by TCRdb to 2019 to 2021). The receptor library was made with the immunoSEQ multiplex PCR assay. The clones in this table, taken by TCRdb from immuneACCESS, are in-frame only. Not every clone is retained; where verified, under half of the shortfall comes from an unresolved V gene, and the cause of the rest is unknown. Recorded for this sample are under 250,000 clones; 85% to 90% of them occurred a single time. Under 4% of the sample goes to the ten largest clones. Specimen: PBMCs or T cells enriched from blood (not recorded which). These receptors came from a woman aged 18-29 years in a cohort exposed to, infected with or recovered from COVID-19 (not recorded which).

The table lists this clone with a count of one. V is TRBV4-1 and J is TRBJ2-7; 8 bases align to TRBD2. With V trimmed by 4 bases and J by 4 bases, 6 bases remained unmatched. The V gene's germline CDR1 is MGHRA and CDR2 YSYEKL. The CDR3 extends over 14 amino acids. CDR3 sequence (DNA): TGCGCCAGCAGCCTGTTAGCGGGACGGTACGAGCAGTACTTC. Protein sequence: CASSLLAGRYEQYF.

This chain links TRBV4-2 with TRBJ2-7; D call uncertain. The V end lost 2 bases, the J end lost 5 bases, and 7 bases lay between the germline ends. The CDR3 runs to 12 residues. CDR1 and CDR2 (germline): LGHNA, YNFKEQ. The CDR3 DNA reads TGTGCCAGCAGCCAACACACAGACGAGCAGTACTTC. Protein sequence: CASSQHTDEQYF.

This chain joins TRBV2 and TRBJ2-4; 7 positions agree with TRBD2. The CDR3 extends over 13 amino acids. Trimming removed 3 bases from V and 5 bases from J; junction bases left unmatched: 1. Per germline, CDR1 SNHLY and CDR2 FYNNEI. CDR3 region: CASSDRGENIQYF. CDR3 nucleotide sequence: TGTGCCAGCAGTGATCGGGGGGAAAACATTCAGTACTTC.

Written as DNA, the CDR3 is TGTGCCAGTAGTCCCCAACCTGGGGCTCTAGGCTACACCTTC. Its protein product is CASSPQPGALGYTF. The J gene is TRBJ1-2, the V gene TRBV19; the D gene is possibly TRBD1 (5 bases). The CDR3 contains 14 residues. Germline V lookup: CDR1 LNHDA, CDR2 SQIVND (reference sequence). Trimming took 5 bases from V and 8 from J, leaving 18 bases between them.

Worth noting for this clone: Other DNA sequences within the sample encode an identical CDR3. The CDR3: CASSLGQSSGNTIYF. CDR3 sequence (DNA): TGTGCCAGCAGCTTAGGACAAAGCTCTGGAAACACCATATATTTT. The V and J genes are TRBV5-8 and TRBJ1-3; tentatively, D is TRBD1 (5 bases). The CDR3 runs to 15 residues. V was cut by 2 bases and J by 0 bases, with 9 bases left in between. CDR1 and CDR2 (germline): SGHTS, YDEGEE.

The chain carries TRBV18 and TRBJ2-6, with no clear D. This CDR3 has 15 amino acids. V lost 6 bases and J lost 2, with 11 bases in between. CDR1 and CDR2 (germline): KGHSH, LQKENI. CDR3 bases: TGTGCCAGCTCGCAACAGCCTACTGGGGCCAACGTCCTGACTTTC. Translation: CASSQQPTGANVLTF.

The chain has TRBV10-1 and TRBJ1-2, with 8 bases identical to TRBD1. From germline, CDR1 is WNHNN and CDR2 SYGVQD (reference sequence). V dropped 5 bases and J dropped 5; count of bases not matched to a gene: 7. The CDR3 has 14 amino acids. The CDR3 coding sequence is TGCGCCAGCAGTAGACAGGGGAGTTGGTATGGCTACACCTTC. This gives the protein CASSRQGSWYGYTF.

V usage is TRBV9 and J usage is TRBJ2-1; no reliable D call. There are 15 residues in the CDR3. In germline, CDR1 is SGDLS, CDR2 YYNGEE. Trimming took off 0 bases at V and 10 bases at J, with 17 bases between the two ends. Written as DNA, the CDR3 is TGTGCCAGCAGCGTAGCCAGTACGGAGAGGCAGGAGCAGTTCTTC. Encoded protein: CASSVASTERQEQFF.

This chain connects TRBV19 to TRBJ1-2; 9 bases map to TRBD1. Trimming took 6 bases from V and 6 from J; bases not matched to a gene: 8. This CDR3 comprises 14 residues. Germline V lookup: CDR1 LNHDA, CDR2 SQIVND (reference sequence). CDR3 sequence: CASSYGDREDGYTF. The DNA of the CDR3 is TGTGCCAGTAGCTACGGGGACAGGGAAGATGGCTACACCTTC.

The chain carries TRBV28 and TRBJ1-5; no reliable D call. Germline CDR1 MDHEN, CDR2 SYDVKM. The CDR3 extends over 16 amino acids. V lost 4 bases to trimming and J lost 2 bases, with 15 bases between them. CDR3 DNA sequence: TGTGCCAGCAGTTCCGCTGAGGGCCAAGGCAATCAGCCCCAGCATTTT. This encodes CASSSAEGQGNQPQHF.

This clone appeared a single time. This chain connects TRBV5-1 to TRBJ1-6; D remains ambiguous. Germline CDR1 reads SGHRS; CDR2 reads YFSETQ. Trimming pared 3 bases from V and 9 bases from J, leaving 7 bases between. CDR3 size: 12 residues. Here the CDR3 DNA reads TGCGCCAGCAGCTCCGGGGTTTCACCCCTCCACTTT. It specifies CASSSGVSPLHF.

About this clone itself: A read error may account for a junction end that differs from germline. The CDR3 loop is CASMSSGRAHPIF. CDR3 bases: TGTGCCAGCATGAGTAGCGGGAGGGCTCACCCGATCTTC. V and J are TRBV6-5 and TRBJ2-1, with 11 bases identical to TRBD2. Germline CDR1 is MNHEY and CDR2 is SVGAGI. The CDR3 has 13 residues.

The chain uses TRBV7-9 and TRBJ2-5; 10 bases fit TRBD2. The CDR3 is made up of 13 amino acids. Unmatched junction bases numbered 1, after V lost 6 bases and J lost 3 bases. Germline loops: CDR1 SEHNR, CDR2 FQNEAQ (reference sequence). The CDR3 is CASRSGGEETQYF. The CDR3, as DNA: TGTGCCAGCAGGAGCGGGGGGGAAGAGACCCAGTACTTC.

This clone was seen a handful of times. The chain links TRBV11-2 to TRBJ2-1, with TRBD1 as a possible D gene (5 bases). Germline V lookup: CDR1 SGHAT, CDR2 FQNNGV. The CDR3 loop spans 16 amino acids. Trimming took off 2 bases at V and 1 base at J, with 12 bases between the two ends. The CDR3 DNA reads as TGTGCCAGCAGCTTACGCATCGACAGATCCTACAATGAGCAGTTCTTC. As protein: CASSLRIDRSYNEQFF.

V usage is TRBV7-8 and J usage is TRBJ2-7; tentative D call: TRBD1 (6 bases). V gave up 1 base and J gave up 0 bases, with 13 bases separating them. CDR1 and CDR2 (germline): SGHVS, FQNEAQ. This CDR3 is 16 amino acids long. CDR3 DNA sequence: TGTGCCAGCAGCTTAGTATCAAGGACAGTCTCCTACGAGCAGTACTTC. This translates into CASSLVSRTVSYEQYF.

The CDR3 DNA follows: TGTGCCAGCAGCGCGGACAGGGGCGCTGGAAACACCATATATTTT. Translated: CASSADRGAGNTIYF. V gene TRBV2 combines with J gene TRBJ1-3, with 9 bases identical to TRBD1. The CDR3 runs 15 residues. Germline V lookup: CDR1 SNHLY, CDR2 FYNNEI. V shed 6 bases, J shed 2 bases, and the junction held 5 bases outside the gene matches.